This entry lists 2 T cell receptor beta chains sequenced from one sample in a study of T-cell memory formation after mild COVID-19. From the 5' RACE reads, TCRdb called clonotypes with MiXCR, one entry per CDR3 protein. The sample has 150,000 to 200,000 distinct CDR3 sequences; approximately 10% are singletons. Sequenced material: PBMCs or a T cell subset sorted from them (not recorded which). The receptors originated from a young man who had mild COVID-19 (a few samples of this study predate the infection). Cell type and time point are not known.

This chain uses TRBV12-3 or TRBV12-4 with TRBJ1-5; D unresolved. The V end was cut by 5 bases, the J end by 5 bases, with 10 bases between. CDR3 length equals 13 residues. CDR3 in DNA: TGTGCCAGCAGTCGCAGCACCGATCAGCCCCAGCATTTT. It encodes CASSRSTDQPQHF.

The J gene is TRBJ1-6, the V gene TRBV7-4, with a tentative D call TRBD1 (6 bases). The ends were cut back, 4 bases at V and 1 base at J, with 20 bases in the middle. The CDR3 contains 19 residues. Germline V gene lookup returns CDR1 SGHVT and CDR2 SQSDAQ. The CDR3 here is CASSSRDRQATSYNSPLHF. The CDR3 region has the DNA TGTGCCAGCAGCTCCAGAGACCGACAGGCTACGTCCTATAATTCACCCCTCCACTTT.